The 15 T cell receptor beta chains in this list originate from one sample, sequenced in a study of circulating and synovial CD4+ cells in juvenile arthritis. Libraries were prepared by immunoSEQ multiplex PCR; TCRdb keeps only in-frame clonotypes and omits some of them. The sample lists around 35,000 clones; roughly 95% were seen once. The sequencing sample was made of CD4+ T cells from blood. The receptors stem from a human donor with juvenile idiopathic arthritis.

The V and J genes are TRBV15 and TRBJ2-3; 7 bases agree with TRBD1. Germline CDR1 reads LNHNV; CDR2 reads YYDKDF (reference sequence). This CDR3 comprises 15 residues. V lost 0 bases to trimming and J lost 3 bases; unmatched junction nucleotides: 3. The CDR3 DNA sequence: TGTGCCACCAGCAGAGACAGGGGGTTTACAGATACGCAGTATTTT. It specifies CATSRDRGFTDTQYF. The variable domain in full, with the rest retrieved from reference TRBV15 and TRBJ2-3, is DAMVIQNPRYQVTQFGKPVTLSCSQTLNHNVMYWYQQKSSQAPKLLFHYYDKDFNNEADTPDNFQSRRPNTSFCFLDIRSPGLGDTAMYLCATSRDRGFTDTQYFGPGTRLTVL.

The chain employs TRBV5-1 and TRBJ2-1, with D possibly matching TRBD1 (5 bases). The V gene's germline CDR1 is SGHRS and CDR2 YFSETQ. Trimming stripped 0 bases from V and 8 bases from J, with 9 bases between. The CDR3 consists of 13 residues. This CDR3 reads CASSLEQDDEQFF. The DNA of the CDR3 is TGCGCCAGCAGCTTGGAACAGGACGATGAGCAGTTCTTC.

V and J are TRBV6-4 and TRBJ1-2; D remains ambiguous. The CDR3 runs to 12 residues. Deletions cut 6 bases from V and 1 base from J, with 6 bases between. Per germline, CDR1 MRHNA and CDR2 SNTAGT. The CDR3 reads CASSNSNYGYTF. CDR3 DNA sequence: TGTGCCAGCAGCAACAGTAACTATGGCTACACCTTC.

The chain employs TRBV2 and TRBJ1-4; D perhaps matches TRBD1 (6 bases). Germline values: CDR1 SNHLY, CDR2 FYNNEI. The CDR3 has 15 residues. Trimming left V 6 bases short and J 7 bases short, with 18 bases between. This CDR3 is CASSDPGQGGEKLFF. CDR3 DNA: TGTGCCAGCAGCGACCCGGGACAAGGGGGTGAAAAACTGTTTTTT.

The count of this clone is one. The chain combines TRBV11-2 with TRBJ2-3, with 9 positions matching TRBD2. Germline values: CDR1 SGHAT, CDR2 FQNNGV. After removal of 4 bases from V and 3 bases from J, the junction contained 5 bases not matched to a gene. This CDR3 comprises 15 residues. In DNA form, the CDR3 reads TGTGCCAGCAGCTCTAGCGGGGCTCAAACAGATACGCAGTATTTT. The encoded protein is CASSSSGAQTDTQYF.

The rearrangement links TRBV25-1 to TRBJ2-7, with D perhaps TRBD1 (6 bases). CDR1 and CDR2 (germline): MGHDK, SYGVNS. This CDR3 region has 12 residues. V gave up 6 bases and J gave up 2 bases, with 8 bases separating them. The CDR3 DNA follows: TGTGCCAGCAGCAGGGGCGCCTACGAGCAGTACTTC. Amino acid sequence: CASSRGAYEQYF.

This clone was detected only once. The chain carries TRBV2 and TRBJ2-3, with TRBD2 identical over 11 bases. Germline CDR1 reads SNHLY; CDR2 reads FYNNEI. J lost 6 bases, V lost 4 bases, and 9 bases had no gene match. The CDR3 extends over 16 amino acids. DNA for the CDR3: TGTGCCAGCAGTGTGGGTAGCGGGAGGGCCGTGGATACGCAGTATTTT. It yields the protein CASSVGSGRAVDTQYF.

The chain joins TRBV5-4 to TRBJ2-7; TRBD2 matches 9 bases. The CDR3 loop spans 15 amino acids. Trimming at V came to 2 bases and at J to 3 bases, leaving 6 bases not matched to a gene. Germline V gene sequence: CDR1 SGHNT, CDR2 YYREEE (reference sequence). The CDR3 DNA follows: TGTGCCAGCAGCTTAAAGGTAGCGGGGGACTACGAGCAGTACTTC. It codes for CASSLKVAGDYEQYF.

CDR3 in DNA: TGTGCCAGCACGTCATCCCCCGGGACCCAGTACTTC. Translating gives CASTSSPGTQYF. The chain carries TRBV12-1 and TRBJ2-5; the table's D call TRBD2 went unverified against the DNA. TRBV12-1 counts as a pseudogene. The CDR3 contains 12 residues.

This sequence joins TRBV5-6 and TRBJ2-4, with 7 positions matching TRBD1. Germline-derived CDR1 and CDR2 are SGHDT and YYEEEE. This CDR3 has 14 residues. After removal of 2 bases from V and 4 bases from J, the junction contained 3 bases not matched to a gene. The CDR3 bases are TGTGCCAGCAGCTTTCAGGACAGGAAAAACATTCAGTACTTC. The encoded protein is CASSFQDRKNIQYF.

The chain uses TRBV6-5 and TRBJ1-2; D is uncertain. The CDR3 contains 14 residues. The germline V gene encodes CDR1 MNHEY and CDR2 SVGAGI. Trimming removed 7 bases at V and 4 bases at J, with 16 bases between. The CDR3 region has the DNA TGTGCCAGCACCGACTCGTCACGGTTCTATGGCTACACCTTC. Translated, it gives CASTDSSRFYGYTF.

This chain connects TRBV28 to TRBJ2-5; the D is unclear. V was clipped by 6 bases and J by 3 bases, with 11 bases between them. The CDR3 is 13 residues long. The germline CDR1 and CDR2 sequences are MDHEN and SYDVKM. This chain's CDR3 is CASSPSPKETQYF. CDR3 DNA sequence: TGTGCCAGCAGCCCGAGTCCCAAAGAGACCCAGTACTTC.

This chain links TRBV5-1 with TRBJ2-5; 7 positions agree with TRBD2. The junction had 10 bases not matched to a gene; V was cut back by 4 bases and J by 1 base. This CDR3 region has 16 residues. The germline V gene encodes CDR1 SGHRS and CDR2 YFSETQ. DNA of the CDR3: TGCGCCAGCAGCATCAGAGCGGGGCAAACCCAAGAGACCCAGTACTTC. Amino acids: CASSIRAGQTQETQYF.

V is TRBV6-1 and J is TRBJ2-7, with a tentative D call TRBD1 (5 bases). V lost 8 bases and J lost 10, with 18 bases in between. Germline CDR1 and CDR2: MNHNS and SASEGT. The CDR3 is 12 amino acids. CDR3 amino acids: CASSGRQTDQYF. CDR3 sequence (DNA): TGTGCCAGCTCCGGTAGACAGACGGACCAGTACTTC.

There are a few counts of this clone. CDR3 sequence reads: CASSIGAGGNQPQHF. The CDR3 bases are TGTGCCAGTAGTATAGGGGCGGGAGGAAATCAGCCCCAGCATTTT. The V call is TRBV19, the J call TRBJ1-5; D is unresolved. The CDR3 consists of 15 residues. The V end was cut by 1 base, the J end by 4 bases, with 11 bases between. Germline V CDR1 and CDR2: LNHDA, SQIVND (reference sequence).